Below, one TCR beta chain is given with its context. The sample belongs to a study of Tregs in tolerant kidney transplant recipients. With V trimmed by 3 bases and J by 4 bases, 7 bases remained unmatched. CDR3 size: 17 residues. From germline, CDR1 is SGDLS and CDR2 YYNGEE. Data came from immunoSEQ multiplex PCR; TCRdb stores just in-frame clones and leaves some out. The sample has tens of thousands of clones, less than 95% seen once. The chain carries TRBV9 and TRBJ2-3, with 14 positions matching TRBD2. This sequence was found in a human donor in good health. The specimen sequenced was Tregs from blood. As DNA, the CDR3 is TGTGCCAGCAGCGCTTTGACTAGCGGGGGGGCGGCAGATACGCAGTATTTT. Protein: CASSALTSGGAADTQYF. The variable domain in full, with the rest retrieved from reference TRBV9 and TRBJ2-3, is DSGVTQTPKHLITATGQRVTLRCSPRSGDLSVYWYQQSLDQGLQFLIQYYNGEERAKGNILERFSAQQFPDLHSELNLSSLELGDSALYFCASSALTSGGAADTQYFGPGTRLTVL.